The clone carrying this T cell receptor beta chain was picked up a small number of times. Its antigen is currently unknown. The authors ran a second PCR of roughly 7 to 11 cycles using a sample-barcoded 5' primer and a J-beta primer mix. TCRdb recomputed calls from the 5' RACE reads with MiXCR, one row per CDR3 protein. The data contain around 800,000 distinct CDR3 sequences, 20% to 30% of them singletons. The data originate from a study of blood T cells in healthy people across ages. The CDR3 has 12 residues. V lost 6 bases, J lost 5 bases, and 7 bases lay in between. CDR1 SNHLY and CDR2 FYNNEI come from the germline V gene. Study-level results: TCR beta diversity tracked closely with naive T cell percentage.

This same sample was also taken into another study, of T cells of mothers and their children. That study adds: It was found that thymic selection shapes TCR recombination output similarly in related and unrelated pairs.

The sequence was collected from a boy between 10 and 17 years old in good health. The chain combines TRBV2 with TRBJ1-4, with D uncertain. What was sequenced was blood. CDR3 bases: TGTGCCAGCAGGGGAGAAAATGAAAAACTGTTTTTT. This encodes CASRGENEKLFF.